This TCR beta chain was obtained from a study of post-analysis software for immune sequencing data (dated by TCRdb to the mid-2010s). Some background on the complete study: Relapsing-remitting, secondary progressive and progressive-relapsing multiple sclerosis were recorded as disease courses, and subtype annotation was lacking for some patients. The patient repertoires were compared against 11 previously published healthy control repertoires obtained from donors aged roughly 6 to 28 years. A subset of samples was prepared in parallel using single-end sample barcoding, then pooled and co-amplified after Illumina adapter ligation.

13 amino acids form the CDR3, both terminal residues included. The sequence is cut down to CDR3 DNA, 39 bases in frame from base 1. Germline trimming: 5 bases from V, 5 bases from J; junction bases outside gene matches: 1. The germline V gene encodes CDR1 MNHEY and CDR2 SMNVEV (reference sequence). A single count supports this clonotype. The target of this receptor is not known. Since no conserved phenylalanine or tryptophan closes the CDR3, a read error is the likely cause. TCR beta repertoires were profiled from peripheral blood of roughly twelve young patients with multiple sclerosis to demonstrate the VDJtools post-analysis software. The multiple sclerosis patients were children and adolescents ranging in age from about 6 to 17 years. What the work shows at the level of the full study, not this receptor alone: Roughly 5 TRBV segments, including TRBV5-6, TRBV5-1 and TRBV20-1, were significantly more frequent in patients than controls. The multiple sclerosis patient group was slightly younger than the control group. Compared with controls, multiple sclerosis patients had significantly lower normalized Chao1 diversity, a finding suggesting substantial peripheral T-cell clonal expansion. Direct clustering with F measure showed strong co-clustering of samples prepared in the same batch, prompting a batch-effect correction.

Libraries came from PCR. The listed sequencing device is Illumina HiSeq 2500. To reduce PCR and sequencing biases, unique molecular identifiers were built into the TCR beta cDNA libraries. Roughly 500,000 cDNA molecules were obtained per 1 to 10 million input T cells, so each molecule approximated one T cell. The same protocol used for the earlier healthy control dataset was applied to prepare and sequence the patient libraries. Within a given batch, samples were prepared together, multiplexed and sequenced on the same HiSeq lane. In the original analysis: Raw barcoded reads were processed with MIGEC, discarding single-read molecular identifier groups before consensus assembly and CDR3 extraction. VDJtools was used for post-analysis of the clonotype tables, with diversity normalized by down-sampling every dataset to the smallest sample size. In repertoire overlap clustering, CDR3 amino acid sequences, but not nucleotide sequences, were matched to correct batch-related cross-sample contamination. The public reads were run again by TCRdb, first through fastp at Q25 and then through MiXCR, and only productive beta chains were kept. Rows merge per CDR3 protein into single entries with the most common DNA and genes. It is TCRdb's table, rather than the study itself, that gives the V and J calls and clone size. Here the sample has about 680,000 distinct CDR3 sequences; more than 50% occur a single time. The ten largest clones add up to 11% of the sample.

The rearranged chain carries TRBV27 and TRBJ2-5; 11 bases in the junction line up with TRBD2. Sequencing was performed on blood. This sequence was found in a girl under 10 years old with multiple sclerosis. The CDR3 region has the sequence CASSPSGGETQYV. The DNA sequence follows: TGTGCCAGCAGTCCTAGCGGGGGGGAGACCCAGTACGTC.